Below are 30 T cell receptor beta chains sequenced from a single sample in a study of blood T cell repertoires in COVID-19. Profiled with immunoSEQ multiplex PCR; TCRdb holds only in-frame clones, not every one. This table holds hundreds of thousands of clones, 90% found once. Sequenced sample: PBMCs or T cells enriched from blood (not recorded which). Receptors originate from a woman younger than 35 with acute COVID-19.

The chain combines TRBV25-1 with TRBJ1-3; 8 bases line up with TRBD1. Germline trimming cut 4 bases from V and 1 base from J; bases unmatched to any gene: 3. CDR3 length: 15 amino acids. Germline V lookup: CDR1 MGHDK, CDR2 SYGVNS. The CDR3 DNA is TGTGCCAGCAGTGGAGACAGGGGTTCTGGAAACACCATATATTTT. Translating gives CASSGDRGSGNTIYF.

The V and J genes are TRBV6-5 and TRBJ1-2; TRBD1 is a possible D gene (6 bases). Germline CDR1 and CDR2: MNHEY and SVGAGI. The ends were cut back, 7 bases at V and 4 bases at J, with 19 bases in the middle. CDR3 length: 15 amino acids. In DNA form, the CDR3 reads TGTGCCAGCAAGGATGGGGCAGGGGAAATCTATGGCTACACCTTC. Its translation is CASKDGAGEIYGYTF.

The V gene is TRBV3-1 (or the pseudogene TRBV3-2), the J gene TRBJ2-4, with D perhaps TRBD2 (5 bases). Germline V gene lookup returns CDR1 LGHDT and CDR2 YNNKEL (reference sequence). V lost 1 base and J lost 0, with 10 bases in between. This CDR3 has 16 amino acids. The CDR3: CASSQAGIIAKNIQYF. The CDR3 DNA is TGTGCCAGCAGCCAAGCCGGGATAATAGCCAAAAACATTCAGTACTTC.

The V call is TRBV6-5, the J call TRBJ1-1, with 8 bases aligning to TRBD1. Germline values: CDR1 MNHEY, CDR2 SVGAGI. The CDR3 has 15 residues. V gave up 4 bases and J gave up 0 bases; unmatched junction bases: 4. DNA of the CDR3: TGTGCCAGCAGTTCCACGGACAGGGTGAACACTGAAGCTTTCTTT. It yields the protein CASSSTDRVNTEAFF.

The chain joins TRBV6-2 or TRBV6-3 to TRBJ2-1, with a possible D match to TRBD2 (5 bases). V gave up 4 bases and J gave up 2 bases, with 15 bases separating them. Germline V lookup: CDR1 MNHEY, CDR2 SVGEGT. CDR3 length equals 16 residues. CDR3 amino acids: CASSSAWGDAYNEQFF. The DNA for the CDR3 is TGTGCCAGCAGTTCTGCTTGGGGAGATGCCTACAATGAGCAGTTCTTC.

J is TRBJ2-1 and V is TRBV11-3; 8 bases map to TRBD1. The CDR3 spans 13 residues. Trimming at V came to 2 bases and at J to 6 bases, leaving 0 bases not matched to a gene. CDR1 and CDR2 (germline): SGHNT, YENEEA. This CDR3 is CASSLQGANEQFF. For the CDR3, the DNA is TGTGCCAGCAGCTTACAGGGGGCCAATGAGCAGTTCTTC. The variable domain in full, completed from reference TRBV11-3 and TRBJ2-1, reads EAGVVQSPRYKIIEKKQPVAFWCNPISGHNTLYWYLQNLGQGPELLIRYENEEAVDDSQLPKDRFSAERLKGVDSTLKIQPAELGDSAVYLCASSLQGANEQFFGPGTRLTVL.

The rearrangement uses TRBV21-1 and TRBJ2-2; the table's D call TRBD1 went unverified against the DNA. TRBV21-1 is described as a pseudogene. The length of the CDR3 is 17 residues. CDR3 coding DNA: TGTGCCAGCAGCAACGGACAGGGGCCGAGTTTCACCGGGGAGCTGTTTTTT. Translating gives CASSNGQGPSFTGELFF.

The chain combines TRBV28 with TRBJ1-1; D is possibly TRBD1 (6 bases). The CDR3 extends over 15 amino acids. V shed 8 bases and J shed 0 bases, with 16 bases lying between them. Germline CDR1 and CDR2: MDHEN and SYDVKM. The chain's CDR3 is CASSPLDSMNTEAFF. In DNA form, the CDR3 reads TGTGCCAGCTCACCTTTGGACAGCATGAACACTGAAGCTTTCTTT.

The CDR3 here is CATSDRRVRANTGELFF. In nucleotides, the CDR3 is TGTGCCACCAGTGATCGACGCGTCCGGGCGAACACCGGGGAGCTGTTTTTT. V usage is TRBV24-1 and J usage is TRBJ2-2; no definite D call. V was pared by 3 bases and J by 0 bases, with 13 bases between. Germline-derived CDR1 and CDR2 are KGHDR and SFDVKD. The CDR3 has 17 residues.

This clone was counted once. This CDR3 is CASIRGPNTGELFF. CDR3 nucleotide sequence: TGTGCCAGTATTAGGGGCCCTAACACCGGGGAGCTGTTTTTT. This chain joins TRBV19 and TRBJ2-2; TRBD1 is a possible D gene (5 bases). This CDR3 has 14 residues. Deletions cut 7 bases from V and 2 bases from J, with 11 bases between. The germline V gene has CDR1 LNHDA and CDR2 SQIVND (reference sequence).

The V call is TRBV5-1, the J call TRBJ1-1; D might be TRBD1 (6 bases). The V end lost 1 base, the J end lost 4 bases, and 11 bases lay between the germline ends. The CDR3 runs 14 residues. Germline V gene data show CDR1 as SGHRS and CDR2 as YFSETQ. The CDR3 DNA sequence: TGCGCCAGCAGCTTGTACGTAGGGGGCACTGAAGCTTTCTTT. Encoded protein: CASSLYVGGTEAFF.

V gene TRBV15 combines with J gene TRBJ2-2; D might be TRBD1 (5 bases). The CDR3 has 15 amino acids. Trimming took 1 base from V and 5 from J, leaving 11 bases between them. Germline V CDR1 and CDR2: LNHNV, YYDKDF (reference sequence). The CDR3 region is CATSRAREDTGELFF. The CDR3 DNA reads TGTGCCACCAGCAGAGCCAGGGAAGATACCGGGGAGCTGTTTTTT.

The V and J genes are TRBV5-4 and TRBJ2-1, with 8 bases that match TRBD2. The V segment lost 2 bases and the J segment 2 bases; nucleotides outside the gene matches: 3. The CDR3 consists of 15 residues. The V gene's germline CDR1 is SGHNT and CDR2 YYREEE (reference sequence). CDR3 in amino acids: CASSFGRGAYNEQFF. Here the CDR3 DNA reads TGTGCCAGCAGCTTCGGGAGGGGAGCCTACAATGAGCAGTTCTTC.

The genes are TRBV28 and TRBJ1-5; 8 bases match TRBD1. The trim removed 7 bases at V and 6 bases at J, leaving 11 bases unmatched. The CDR3 sequence is 15 residues long. CDR1 and CDR2 from the germline V gene are MDHEN and SYDVKM. In nucleotides, the CDR3 is TGTGCCAGCACAAAAGACCAGGGGGCGAGTCAGCCCCAGCATTTT. It codes for CASTKDQGASQPQHF.

The chain is built from TRBV12-3 or TRBV12-4 and TRBJ1-2, with D possibly being TRBD1 (6 bases). The germline V and J ends were trimmed by 10 bases and 5 bases, with 17 bases remaining between them. The CDR3 sequence is 13 residues long. The CDR3 region has the DNA TGTGCCATCGGGGGGGGCCCGGATTATGGCTACACCTTC. Protein: CAIGGGPDYGYTF.

This chain links TRBV5-1 with TRBJ2-1, with 11 bases fitting TRBD2. This CDR3 comprises 16 residues. J was trimmed by 0 bases and V by 5 bases; bases with no gene match: 4. Looked up from germline, CDR1 is SGHRS and CDR2 is YFSETQ. The CDR3 loop reads CASSYSGRVSYNEQFF. CDR3 bases: TGCGCCAGCAGTTATAGCGGGAGGGTCTCCTACAATGAGCAGTTCTTC. Full variable domain (outside the CDR3, taken from reference TRBV5-1 and TRBJ2-1): KAGVTQTPRYLIKTRGQQVTLSCSPISGHRSVSWYQQTPGQGLQFLFEYFSETQRNKGNFPGRFSGRQFSNSRSEMNVSTLELGDSALYLCASSYSGRVSYNEQFFGPGTRLTVL.

This chain connects TRBV11-3 to TRBJ2-5; 14 bases map to TRBD2. Germline CDR1 SGHNT, CDR2 YENEEA. CDR3 length: 17 amino acids. The junction had 5 bases not matched to a gene; V was cut back by 1 base and J by 4 bases. CDR3 coding DNA: TGTGCCAGCAGCTTAGGACTAGCGGGAGGGCCAATAGAGACCCAGTACTTC. Translation gives CASSLGLAGGPIETQYF.

This sequence joins TRBV5-1 and TRBJ2-2; D is possibly TRBD1 (6 bases). This CDR3 is built from 14 residues. The germline gives CDR1 SGHRS, CDR2 YFSETQ. Trimming left V 4 bases short and J 5 bases short, with 12 bases between. The CDR3 DNA follows: TGCGCCAGCAGCGCGACAGGTGGAACCGGGGAGCTGTTTTTT. Protein product: CASSATGGTGELFF. Together with reference TRBV5-1 and TRBJ2-2, the CDR3 gives the full variable domain: KAGVTQTPRYLIKTRGQQVTLSCSPISGHRSVSWYQQTPGQGLQFLFEYFSETQRNKGNFPGRFSGRQFSNSRSEMNVSTLELGDSALYLCASSATGGTGELFFGEGSRLTVL.

The chain carries TRBV27 and TRBJ2-5; D unresolved. This CDR3 has 14 amino acids. Trimming left V 2 bases short and J 2 bases short, with 9 bases between. Germline lookup yields CDR1 MNHEY and CDR2 SMNVEV (reference sequence). CDR3 coding DNA: TGTGCCAGCAGTTTAATGTTCAGTCAAGAGACCCAGTACTTC. This sequence encodes CASSLMFSQETQYF.

Comment on this clone: Germline and junction disagree at one end, which may indicate a read error. This CDR3 reads CSDGRARGPHF. The CDR3 DNA reads as TGCAGCGACGGAAGGGCCAGGGGGCCGCACTTC. This chain uses TRBV29-1 with TRBJ2-5, with 8 bases lining up with TRBD1. The CDR3 runs 11 residues. Germline lookup yields CDR1 SQVTM and CDR2 ANQGSEA.

The chain joins TRBV28 to TRBJ2-7; D may be TRBD2 (5 bases). Trimming removed 6 bases from V and 4 bases from J, with 16 bases in between. This CDR3 spans 14 amino acids. Germline CDR1 reads MDHEN; CDR2 reads SYDVKM. As DNA, the CDR3 is TGTGCCAGCAGGAGCGGAGTCGGTGGGTACGAGCAGTACTTC. Encoded protein: CASRSGVGGYEQYF.

J is TRBJ2-1 and V is TRBV7-2; TRBD2 aligns across 10 bases. Unmatched junction bases numbered 9, after V lost 7 bases and J lost 6 bases. CDR1 and CDR2 from the germline V gene are SGHTA and FQGNSA. The CDR3 length is 15 residues. The CDR3 loop reads CASTFLAGALNEQFF. The CDR3 DNA follows: TGTGCCAGCACCTTCCTAGCGGGAGCCCTCAATGAGCAGTTCTTC.

The chain links TRBV6-1 to TRBJ2-7; TRBD1 agrees at 12 bases. The V gene end was trimmed by 2 bases and the J gene end by 5 bases; junction bases not matched to a gene: 4. From germline, CDR1 is MNHNS and CDR2 SASEGT. This CDR3 contains 15 residues. CDR3 in amino acids: CASSETGTGGHEQYF. The CDR3 bases are TGTGCCAGCAGTGAAACGGGGACAGGGGGCCACGAGCAGTACTTC.

The chain couples TRBV20-1 to TRBJ2-4, with D tentatively TRBD1 (5 bases). Trimming cost V 3 bases and J 0 bases, with 12 bases left between them. Per the germline V gene, CDR1 is DFQATT and CDR2 is SNEGSKA (reference sequence). The CDR3 length is 15 residues. The CDR3 DNA follows: TGCAGTGCTAGTCGTCAGGGTCGAGCCAAAAACATTCAGTACTTC. This encodes CSASRQGRAKNIQYF.

This sequence joins TRBV18 and TRBJ1-4; TRBD1 agrees at 8 bases. The CDR3 is 14 residues long. Germline V lookup: CDR1 KGHSH, CDR2 LQKENI. V shed 3 bases, J shed 7 bases, and the junction held 4 bases outside the gene matches. CDR3 in DNA: TGTGCCAGCTCACCGGACAGGGTTGTTGAAAAACTGTTTTTT. Protein: CASSPDRVVEKLFF.

The chain joins TRBV5-1 to TRBJ2-1; 14 positions match TRBD2. The CDR3 is 17 residues long. The V gene end was trimmed by 4 bases and the J gene end by 2 bases; junction bases not matched to a gene: 5. Looked up from germline, CDR1 is SGHRS and CDR2 is YFSETQ. The CDR3 region is CASSEGLAGDPYNEQFF. The CDR3, as DNA: TGCGCCAGCAGCGAGGGACTAGCGGGGGACCCCTACAATGAGCAGTTCTTC.

This clone appeared a single time. The gene calls are TRBV5-4 and TRBJ1-1, with D unclear. This CDR3 contains 13 residues. The germline gives CDR1 SGHNT, CDR2 YYREEE (reference sequence). V lost 0 bases to trimming and J lost 5 bases, with 8 bases between them. As DNA, the CDR3 is TGTGCCAGCAGCTTGGCCGAGGGAACTGAAGCTTTCTTT. This translates into CASSLAEGTEAFF.

The chain joins TRBV5-1 to TRBJ2-7, with 7 bases fitting TRBD1. V lost 7 bases, J lost 3 bases, and 10 bases stayed unmatched. CDR1 is SGHRS, CDR2 YFSETQ, per germline. There are 14 residues in the CDR3. As DNA, the CDR3 is TGCGCCAGCGGCAGGACAGGTTCCCACTACGAGCAGTACTTC. It is translated as CASGRTGSHYEQYF.

This clone has a single count. The chain combines TRBV6-5 with TRBJ1-6, with TRBD1 matching over 9 bases. The CDR3 is 15 residues long. Germline V gives CDR1 MNHEY, CDR2 SVGAGI. V lost 7 bases to trimming and J lost 5 bases; unmatched junction nucleotides: 6. In nucleotides, the CDR3 is TGTGCCAGCAAGGCGGGGGACAGGGATAATTCACCCCTCCACTTT. Translating gives CASKAGDRDNSPLHF.

The J gene is TRBJ2-7, the V gene TRBV5-6; 8 bases are a match to TRBD1. CDR1 is SGHDT and CDR2 is YYEEEE in the germline V gene. V lost 4 bases to trimming and J lost 0 bases; unmatched junction nucleotides: 9. This CDR3 region has 16 residues. As DNA, the CDR3 is TGTGCCAGCAGCGCAAACGACAGGGGACTCTCCTACGAGCAGTACTTC. Protein sequence: CASSANDRGLSYEQYF.